The 18 T cell receptor beta chains presented below share a single source sample, sequenced in a study of blood T cell repertoires in COVID-19. Sequencing used immunoSEQ multiplex PCR; TCRdb keeps in-frame clones, though not all of them. The sample consists of hundreds of thousands of clones, 70% to 90% of them appearing once. The sequenced sample was peripheral blood. Receptor source: a man between 18 and 29 years old with active or convalescent COVID-19.

The chain has TRBV25-1 and TRBJ1-2, with 9 bases lining up with TRBD1. Germline V lookup: CDR1 MGHDK, CDR2 SYGVNS. The CDR3 is made up of 14 amino acids. The J segment lost 6 bases and the V segment lost 3 bases, leaving 5 bases of the junction unmatched. The CDR3 sequence: CASSDSGQGHGYTF. The DNA for the CDR3 is TGTGCCAGCAGTGACTCGGGACAGGGCCATGGCTACACCTTC.

This rearrangement joins TRBV5-1 to TRBJ1-1, with 8 bases fitting TRBD1. This CDR3 is 14 amino acids long. Germline values: CDR1 SGHRS, CDR2 YFSETQ. V shed 5 bases, J shed 3 bases, and the junction held 6 bases outside the gene matches. CDR3 protein: CASSSYRGDTEAFF. The CDR3 DNA is TGCGCCAGCAGTTCGTACAGGGGGGACACTGAAGCTTTCTTT.

V and J are TRBV2 and TRBJ1-2; 7 nucleotides line up with TRBD1. The CDR3 has 13 amino acids. V gave up 8 bases and J gave up 4 bases; unmatched junction bases: 7. The germline gives CDR1 SNHLY, CDR2 FYNNEI. CDR3: CASLGQEIYGYTF. The CDR3, as DNA: TGTGCCAGCCTCGGACAGGAAATCTATGGCTACACCTTC.

V is TRBV30 and J is TRBJ1-1; 7 bases line up with TRBD1. V lost 1 base and J lost 3; bases outside the gene matches: 8. CDR3 length equals 15 residues. Germline V gene data show CDR1 as GTSNPN and CDR2 as SVGIG (reference sequence). CDR3 sequence reads: CAWSERSDRYTEAFF. The DNA for the CDR3 is TGTGCCTGGAGTGAGCGGTCGGACAGGTACACTGAAGCTTTCTTT.

The chain combines TRBV28 with TRBJ2-3; 9 bases align to TRBD2. J gave up 5 bases and V 5 bases, and 8 bases lay outside the gene matches. This CDR3 is 15 amino acids long. The germline CDR1 and CDR2 sequences are MDHEN and SYDVKM. CDR3 residues: CASSPTSGYGDTQYF. The DNA of the CDR3 is TGTGCCAGCAGTCCTACTAGCGGGTACGGAGATACGCAGTATTTT.

This chain connects TRBV6-5 to TRBJ1-1; D uncertain. Trimming cost V 6 bases and J 5 bases, with 13 bases left between them. CDR3 size: 13 residues. Germline CDR1 is MNHEY and CDR2 is SVGAGI. This CDR3 reads CASRTTGETEAFF. CDR3 sequence (DNA): TGTGCCAGCAGGACGACGGGAGAAACTGAAGCTTTCTTT.

This clone was observed at least ten times. The chain combines TRBV9 with TRBJ1-5; 11 nucleotides line up with TRBD1. The CDR3 consists of 15 residues. The germline CDR1 and CDR2 sequences are SGDLS and YYNGEE. With V trimmed by 0 bases and J by 7 bases, 3 bases remained unmatched. The CDR3 reads CASSVDGTGGQPQHF. The CDR3 coding sequence is TGTGCCAGCAGCGTAGATGGGACAGGGGGGCAGCCCCAGCATTTT.

This clone has only a few counts. This chain links TRBV19 with TRBJ1-1; 8 nucleotides line up with TRBD1. The CDR3 runs 14 residues. Germline assignment: CDR1 LNHDA and CDR2 SQIVND (reference sequence). V shed 5 bases, J shed 3 bases, and the junction held 5 bases outside the gene matches. The CDR3 here is CASSLTGGYTEAFF. Here the CDR3 DNA reads TGTGCCAGTAGTTTAACAGGGGGGTACACTGAAGCTTTCTTT.

J is TRBJ2-7 and V is TRBV19, with D perhaps TRBD2 (6 bases). The CDR3 runs 14 residues. Trimming pared 6 bases from V and 2 bases from J, leaving 14 bases between. CDR1 and CDR2 from the germline V gene are LNHDA and SQIVND (reference sequence). CDR3 protein: CASRKEPGAYEQYF. As DNA, the CDR3 is TGTGCCAGTAGAAAGGAACCGGGGGCCTACGAGCAGTACTTC.

The rearrangement uses TRBV6-2 or TRBV6-3 and TRBJ1-1; D remains unclear. Germline CDR1 reads MNHEY; CDR2 reads SVGEGT. V was cut by 2 bases and J by 0 bases, with 4 bases left in between. This CDR3 contains 13 residues. CDR3 residues: CASSYRMNTEAFF. CDR3 DNA sequence: TGTGCCAGCAGTTACCGTATGAACACTGAAGCTTTCTTT.

The gene calls are TRBV3-1 (or the pseudogene TRBV3-2) and TRBJ1-2; no reliable D call. Germline assignment: CDR1 LGHDT and CDR2 YNNKEL (reference sequence). Trimming cost V 1 base and J 7 bases, with 13 bases left between them. The CDR3 extends over 14 amino acids. CDR3 sequence reads: CASSQGGFFGGYTF. The DNA for the CDR3 is TGTGCCAGCAGCCAAGGTGGTTTCTTCGGTGGCTACACCTTC.

Notes on this clone: An end of the junction differs from the germline gene, which may be a read error. The CDR3 DNA reads TGTGCCAGAGAGGGACAGGATAAGTCACCCCTCCACTTT. Amino acid sequence: CAREGQDKSPLHF. This chain uses TRBV2 with TRBJ1-6; 8 bases fit TRBD1. CDR1 and CDR2 (germline): SNHLY, FYNNEI. This CDR3 has 13 residues.

CDR3 in amino acids: CASRSTGGGTEAFF. The CDR3 bases are TGTGCCAGCAGATCGACAGGGGGAGGAACTGAAGCTTTCTTT. The chain has TRBV28 and TRBJ1-1, with 9 bases matching TRBD1. This CDR3 is built from 14 residues. From germline, CDR1 is MDHEN and CDR2 SYDVKM. The ends lost 6 bases at V and 5 bases at J; junction bases unmatched: 7. Drawing the rest from reference TRBV28 and TRBJ1-1, the complete variable domain is DVKVTQSSRYLVKRTGEKVFLECVQDMDHENMFWYRQDPGLGLRLIYFSYDVKMKEKGDIPEGYSVSREKKERFSLILESASTNQTSMYLCASRSTGGGTEAFFGQGTRLTVV.

The gene calls are TRBV3-1 (or the pseudogene TRBV3-2) and TRBJ2-2, with TRBD2 matching 7 bases. V lost 1 base, J lost 6 bases, and 2 bases stayed unmatched. The CDR3 covers 14 residues. The germline V gene encodes CDR1 LGHDT and CDR2 YNNKEL (reference sequence). This CDR3 is CASSQGLAAGELFF. The CDR3 DNA reads as TGTGCCAGCAGCCAAGGACTAGCAGCCGGGGAGCTGTTTTTT.

The chain combines TRBV29-1 with TRBJ2-1; 9 bases agree with TRBD1. The length of the CDR3 is 15 residues. V lost 2 bases to trimming and J lost 6 bases; unmatched junction nucleotides: 8. Germline-derived CDR1 and CDR2 are SQVTM and ANQGSEA. The CDR3 loop is CSVESRGQGFNEQFF. The CDR3 coding sequence is TGCAGCGTTGAAAGTCGGGGACAGGGCTTCAATGAGCAGTTCTTC.

This chain links TRBV6-2 or TRBV6-3 with TRBJ2-1, with D possibly being TRBD2 (6 bases). CDR1 is MNHEY and CDR2 is SVGEGT in the germline V gene. This CDR3 contains 16 residues. V was shortened by 1 base and J by 4 bases, with 14 bases between the two germline ends. The CDR3 spells CASSYFRGGAYNEQFF. CDR3 nucleotides: TGTGCCAGCAGTTACTTTCGTGGCGGGGCATACAATGAGCAGTTCTTC.

This clone appeared a single time. This chain uses TRBV12-3 or TRBV12-4 with TRBJ1-6, with 7 bases aligning to TRBD1. With V trimmed by 6 bases and J by 9 bases, 5 bases remained unmatched. The CDR3 length is 13 residues. CDR3 coding DNA: TGTGCCAGCAGGGTCGGGACAGCTTCACCCCTCCACTTT. Encoded protein: CASRVGTASPLHF.

The chain is built from TRBV7-6 and TRBJ1-5, with a tentative D call TRBD1 (5 bases). CDR3 length: 13 amino acids. Germline CDR1 SGHVS, CDR2 FNYEAQ. V was cut by 7 bases and J by 9 bases, with 16 bases left in between. CDR3 residues: CASINTPGGPQHF. The CDR3 region has the DNA TGTGCCAGCATCAACACACCGGGGGGGCCCCAGCATTTT.